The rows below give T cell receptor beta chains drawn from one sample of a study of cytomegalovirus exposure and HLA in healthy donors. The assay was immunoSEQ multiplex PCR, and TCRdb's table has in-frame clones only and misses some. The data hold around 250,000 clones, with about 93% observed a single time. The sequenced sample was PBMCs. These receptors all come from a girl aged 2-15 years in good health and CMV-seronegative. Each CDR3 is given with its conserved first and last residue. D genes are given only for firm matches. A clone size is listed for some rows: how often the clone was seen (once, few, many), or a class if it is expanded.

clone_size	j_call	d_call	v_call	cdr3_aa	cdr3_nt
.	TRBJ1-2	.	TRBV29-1	CSVVIFGDGYTF	TGCAGCGTTGTTATTTTCGGGGATGGCTACACCTTC
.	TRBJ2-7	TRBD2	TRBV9	CASSVEGGGDEQYF	TGTGCCAGCAGCGTAGAGGGTGGGGGGGACGAGCAGTACTTC
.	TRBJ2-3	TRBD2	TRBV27	CASHLSGVGDTQYF	TGTGCCAGCCACCTTAGCGGGGTGGGAGATACGCAGTATTTT
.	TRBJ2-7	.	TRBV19	CASSFGSGSYEQYF	TGTGCCAGTTCTTTCGGTAGCGGTTCCTACGAGCAGTACTTC
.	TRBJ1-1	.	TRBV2	CASLKETGGTEAFF	TGTGCCAGCCTTAAAGAGACGGGAGGGACTGAAGCTTTCTTT
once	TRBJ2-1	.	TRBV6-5	CASSSTSSYNEQFF	TGTGCCAGCAGTTCAACTAGCTCCTACAATGAGCAGTTCTTC
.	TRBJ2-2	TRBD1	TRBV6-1	CASSDWADRANTGELFF	TGTGCCAGCAGTGATTGGGCGGACAGGGCCAACACCGGGGAGCTGTTTTTT
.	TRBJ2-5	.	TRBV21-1	CASSKDRHPETQYF	TGTGCCAGCAGCAAAGATCGACACCCAGAGACCCAGTACTTC
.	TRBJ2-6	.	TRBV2	CASSDRSGANVLTF	TGTGCCAGCAGTGACAGGTCTGGGGCCAACGTCCTGACTTTC
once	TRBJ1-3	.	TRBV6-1	CASRPTGSGNTIYF	TGTGCCAGCAGACCCACGGGCTCTGGAAACACCATATATTTT
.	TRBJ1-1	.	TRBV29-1	CSVNTGIEAFF	TGCAGCGTCAATACAGGGATAGAAGCTTTCTTT
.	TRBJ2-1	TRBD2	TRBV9	CASSVTPGGLDYNEQFF	TGTGCCAGCAGCGTTACGCCGGGGGGACTAGATTACAATGAGCAGTTCTTC
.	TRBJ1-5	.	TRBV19	CASSTPWGPYQPQHF	TGTGCCAGTAGTACCCCATGGGGGCCCTATCAGCCCCAGCATTTT
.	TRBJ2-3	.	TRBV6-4	CASSAQRGDTQYF	TGTGCCAGCAGTGCACAAAGGGGTGATACGCAGTATTTT